This TCR beta chain was sequenced in a study of OX40 agonist ivuxolimab in advanced cancers. Across the whole study: Intravenous ivuxolimab at 0.01 to 10 mg/kg was given to patients every 2 weeks. Past anti-PD-1, anti-PD-L1 or anti-CTLA-4 therapy was accepted, and 30% to 50% had received some. A partial response was reached by three patients: one with hepatocellular carcinoma and two with cutaneous melanoma.

Using immunoSEQ multiplex PCR, the repertoire was profiled, and TCRdb retains in-frame clones only, with some absent. Counted here are around 64,000 clones, 80% occurring once; the ten biggest clones make up 1.2%. Of note for this clone: The antigen remains unidentified.

Findings and caveats of the study: Which antigen the expanded peripheral T cells recognized is unknown.

V lost 0 bases to trimming and J lost 7 bases, with 12 bases between them. Looked up from germline, CDR1 is LGHNA and CDR2 is YNFKEQ. This CDR3 spans 14 amino acids. The clonotype originates from an adult with an advanced solid tumor such as melanoma, head and neck, liver or kidney cancer. This chain connects TRBV4-2 to TRBJ2-5, with D maybe TRBD2 (5 bases). The sequencing used CD4+ or CD8+ T cells sorted from blood, collected in a trial of the OX40 agonist ivuxolimab. The CDR3 region is CASSQEREARTQYF. For the CDR3, the DNA is TGTGCCAGCAGCCAAGAGAGGGAAGCTAGGACCCAGTACTTC.